The rows below give T cell receptor beta chains drawn from one sample of a study of T-cell reconstitution after alpha-beta-depleted transplantation in children. TCRdb fed the PCR reads into MiXCR, producing one record per CDR3 protein. The sample includes approximately 300,000 distinct CDR3 sequences, 7.5% to 9% of them seen just once. The sample consisted of peripheral blood, taken 360 days after TCRalphabeta/CD19-depleted stem cell transplant. The receptor source for this set is a female patient younger than 10 who had a stem cell transplant for Fanconi anemia, so the T cells may come from the graft donor. Both conserved end residues are part of each CDR3. Fields, in order: J gene, CDR3 length, D gene, V gene, clone size, CDR3 protein, CDR3 DNA. A D gene is named only where the DNA matches it firmly. A row's size may be missing; if present it is once, few, many or a size class.

>TRBJ2-5|15|TRBD2|TRBV5-1|-
CASSSQTSGGVAQYF
TGCGCCAGCAGCTCGCAGACTAGCGGCGGGGTGGCCCAGTACTTC
>TRBJ2-5|15|-|TRBV15|many
CATSRDGGYQETQYF
TGTGCCACCAGCAGAGATGGAGGGTATCAAGAGACCCAGTACTTC
>TRBJ2-7|16|TRBD2|TRBV18|few
CASSPGLAGFSYEQYF
TGTGCCAGCTCACCGGGACTAGCGGGATTCTCCTACGAGCAGTACTTC
>TRBJ2-6|18|TRBD1|TRBV2|-
CASSNSGGAVSGANVLTF
TGTGCCAGCAGCAATTCAGGGGGCGCGGTATCTGGGGCCAACGTCCTGACTTTC
>TRBJ1-1|14|TRBD1|TRBV10-3|many
CAIRVTGGNTEAFF
TGTGCCATCAGGGTCACAGGGGGGAACACTGAAGCTTTCTTT
>TRBJ2-5|15|-|TRBV4-2|many
CASSQGAELQETQYF
TGTGCCAGCAGCCAAGGAGCGGAATTACAAGAGACCCAGTACTTC
>TRBJ2-5|13|-|TRBV12-3/TRBV12-4|many
CASRTTGLQTQYF
TGTGCCAGCAGAACTACAGGGTTACAGACCCAGTACTTC
>TRBJ2-1|16|TRBD2|TRBV7-2|many
CASSLVGRGGGNEQFF
TGTGCCAGCAGCTTAGTGGGGCGGGGGGGCGGCAATGAGCAGTTCTTC
>TRBJ1-4|10|-|TRBV15|many
CATDREKLFF
TGTGCCACCGACCGCGAAAAACTGTTTTTT
>TRBJ2-7|12|TRBD1|TRBV2|many
CASGDRTYEQYF
TGTGCCAGCGGGGACAGAACCTACGAGCAGTACTTC
>TRBJ1-5|13|-|TRBV12-3/TRBV12-4|many
CASSSRSPGPQHF
TGTGCCAGCAGTTCACGGTCCCCGGGGCCCCAGCATTTT
>TRBJ1-1|13|-|TRBV4-3|many
CASSQDLNTEAFF
TGCGCCAGCAGCCAAGATCTGAACACTGAAGCTTTCTTT
>TRBJ2-7|14|-|TRBV10-2|many
CASSGTGVVYEQYF
TGCGCCAGTTCTGGGACGGGAGTAGTGTACGAGCAGTACTTC
>TRBJ1-6|13|-|TRBV3-1|-
CASSQNLDSPLHF
TGTGCCAGCAGCCAAAACTTAGATTCACCCCTCCACTTT
>TRBJ2-3|18|TRBD1|TRBV2|-
CASPPGGETVLGTDTQYF
TGTGCCAGCCCACCAGGGGGAGAGACAGTTCTTGGGACAGATACGCAGTATTTT
>TRBJ1-6|15|TRBD1|TRBV7-9|few
CASSLKTGGASPLHF
TGTGCCAGCAGCCTTAAGACAGGGGGCGCTTCACCCCTCCACTTT
>TRBJ2-6|15|-|TRBV5-1|-
CASSSEALGANVLTF
TGCGCCAGCAGCTCCGAGGCCCTCGGGGCCAACGTCCTGACTTTC
>TRBJ1-1|15|-|TRBV7-2|-
CASSLEARMNTEAFF
TGTGCCAGCAGCTTAGAGGCCAGAATGAACACTGAAGCTTTCTTT
>TRBJ2-7|18|TRBD1|TRBV9|many
CASSVEDRGPSKTSEQYF
TGTGCCAGCAGCGTAGAGGACAGGGGGCCCTCTAAAACGTCTGAGCAGTACTTC
>TRBJ2-3|16|TRBD2|TRBV11-2|-
CASSQPGGLGVDTQYF
TGTGCCAGCAGCCAGCCCGGTGGACTAGGAGTAGATACGCAGTATTTT
>TRBJ2-5|12|-|TRBV11-1|few
CASSQILETQYF
TGTGCCAGCAGCCAAATTTTGGAGACCCAGTACTTC
>TRBJ2-3|15|TRBD2|TRBV7-2|many
CASSYLSGVGDTQYF
TGTGCCAGCAGCTACCTTAGCGGGGTCGGAGATACGCAGTATTTT
>TRBJ2-5|16|TRBD1|TRBV4-1|-
CASSHGDRGIQETQYF
TGCGCCAGCAGCCACGGGGACAGGGGGATCCAAGAGACCCAGTACTTC
>TRBJ2-2|13|-|TRBV12-3/TRBV12-4|many
CASSLSYTGELFF
TGTGCCAGCAGTTTGAGCTACACCGGGGAGCTGTTTTTT
>TRBJ2-1|16|-|TRBV6-1|few
CASSRPSGSYVSEQFF
TGTGCCAGCAGTCGCCCTTCGGGGAGCTATGTTAGTGAGCAGTTCTTC
>TRBJ2-7|18|TRBD1|TRBV6-5|few
CASSYRGHSGTGAGEQYF
TGTGCCAGCAGTTATCGCGGCCATTCCGGGACAGGGGCAGGCGAGCAGTACTTC
>TRBJ2-7|15|TRBD1|TRBV3-1|-
CASSQKTGGFYEQYF
TGTGCCAGCAGCCAAAAGACAGGGGGCTTTTACGAGCAGTACTTC
>TRBJ2-3|14|TRBD1|TRBV2|-
CASRATGVGDTQYF
TGTGCCAGCAGAGCGACAGGGGTCGGAGATACGCAGTATTTT
>TRBJ1-1|12|-|TRBV6-2/TRBV6-3|few
CASGELGTEAFF
TGTGCCAGCGGCGAATTGGGCACTGAAGCTTTCTTT